This passage covers 28 T cell receptor beta chains from one sample sequenced in a study of T-cell reconstitution after alpha-beta-depleted transplantation in children. TCRbeta library preparation incorporated unique molecular identifiers. Using its own MiXCR run on the PCR reads, TCRdb lists one record per CDR3 protein. The repertoire holds roughly 170,000 distinct CDR3 sequences, about 6.4% seen once, with around 2.7% in the top ten. Specimen: PBMCs from the stem cell graft donor, collected from the stem cell graft. These TCRs come from a human donor who donated a stem cell graft to a child with Wiskott-Aldrich syndrome.

This clonotype was observed many times. The genes are TRBV20-1 and TRBJ1-1, with 10 bases that match TRBD1. The germline CDR1 and CDR2 sequences are DFQATT and SNEGSKA (reference sequence). With 1 base clipped from V and 3 bases from J, the junction kept 2 bases outside the gene matches. This CDR3 contains 14 residues. Here the CDR3 reads CSARAGTGDTEAFF. CDR3 nucleotide sequence: TGCAGTGCTAGAGCCGGGACAGGGGACACTGAAGCTTTCTTT.

This clonotype was counted many times. This chain connects TRBV20-1 to TRBJ2-2; D is tentatively TRBD1 or TRBD2 (6 bases each). This CDR3 contains 14 residues. Germline-derived CDR1 and CDR2 are DFQATT and SNEGSKA (reference sequence). Trimming shortened V by 6 bases and J by 3 bases, and 14 bases separated the two germline ends. As DNA, the CDR3 is TGCAGTGCACCCCTAGGGGGGTACACCGGGGAGCTGTTTTTT. Protein: CSAPLGGYTGELFF.

This clonotype was recorded many times. The chain couples TRBV29-1 to TRBJ1-2; D possibly corresponds to TRBD1 (5 bases). The CDR3 totals 16 residues. Trimming removed 1 base at V and 5 bases at J, with 20 bases between. Germline V gene data show CDR1 as SQVTM and CDR2 as ANQGSEA. The CDR3 DNA reads as TGCAGCGTTGAAGTATGGTTCGGGCAGGGCGAATATGGCTACACCTTC. Its translation: CSVEVWFGQGEYGYTF.

This chain connects TRBV25-1 to TRBJ1-3, with 8 bases identical to TRBD1. The CDR3 is 15 residues long. Trimming removed 8 bases from V and 2 bases from J; junction bases left unmatched: 8. Germline lookup yields CDR1 MGHDK and CDR2 SYGVNS. The CDR3 sequence: CASSRETGAGNTIYF. The CDR3 DNA sequence: TGTGCCAGCTCGAGAGAGACAGGGGCTGGAAACACCATATATTTT.

This clonotype was seen many times. The chain is built from TRBV12-3 or TRBV12-4 and TRBJ2-1, with 14 nucleotides matching TRBD2. There are 15 residues in the CDR3. With 6 bases clipped from V and 5 bases from J, the junction kept 3 bases outside the gene matches. The CDR3 nucleotides read TGTGCCAGCAGCAGGGGACTAGCGGGAGACAATGAGCAGTTCTTC. Translated, it gives CASSRGLAGDNEQFF.

This clonotype was observed many times. The chain joins TRBV12-3 or TRBV12-4 to TRBJ2-7; TRBD1 might be the D (6 bases). V lost 2 bases to trimming and J lost 2 bases, with 13 bases between them. The length of the CDR3 is 15 residues. Here the CDR3 DNA reads TGTGCCAGCAGTTTACGAGGCAGGGGAACCTACGAGCAGTACTTC. As protein: CASSLRGRGTYEQYF.

This clonotype was seen many times. V and J are TRBV7-9 and TRBJ2-2, with 9 nucleotides matching TRBD1. Trimming at V came to 8 bases and at J to 1 base, leaving 11 bases not matched to a gene. Germline assignment: CDR1 SEHNR and CDR2 FQNEAQ (reference sequence). This CDR3 is 17 amino acids long. The CDR3 sequence is CASGQGSWTGNTGELFF. The CDR3, as DNA: TGTGCCAGCGGACAGGGGTCGTGGACGGGGAACACCGGGGAGCTGTTTTTT.

The V call is TRBV29-1, the J call TRBJ2-1; D is possibly TRBD2 (6 bases). In germline, CDR1 is SQVTM, CDR2 ANQGSEA. The germline V and J ends were trimmed by 7 bases and 0 bases, with 16 bases remaining between them. The CDR3 is 15 residues long. CDR3 DNA sequence: TGCAGCGCATCGGGGAGGCACAACTCCTACAATGAGCAGTTCTTC. Translated: CSASGRHNSYNEQFF.

This clonotype showed up many times. This chain links TRBV29-1 with TRBJ1-4; 8 bases fit TRBD1. Looked up from germline, CDR1 is SQVTM and CDR2 is ANQGSEA. The CDR3 runs to 14 residues. Losses at the gene ends were 6 bases for V and 2 bases for J; bases not matched to a gene: 5. For the CDR3, the DNA is TGCAGCGTCCTTCGGACAGGGACTAATGAAAAACTGTTTTTT. Amino acids: CSVLRTGTNEKLFF.

This clonotype was recorded at least ten times. The gene calls are TRBV5-1 and TRBJ2-3; TRBD1 matches at 10 bases. Unmatched junction bases numbered 1, after V lost 2 bases and J lost 4 bases. Germline CDR1 and CDR2: SGHRS and YFSETQ. This CDR3 is 14 amino acids long. The CDR3 nucleotides read TGCGCCAGCAGCTTCGGACAGGGGGCAGATACGCAGTATTTT. It encodes CASSFGQGADTQYF. The entire variable domain, with the rest obtained from reference TRBV5-1 and TRBJ2-3, is as follows: KAGVTQTPRYLIKTRGQQVTLSCSPISGHRSVSWYQQTPGQGLQFLFEYFSETQRNKGNFPGRFSGRQFSNSRSEMNVSTLELGDSALYLCASSFGQGADTQYFGPGTRLTVL.

This clonotype appeared many times. The chain links TRBV5-1 to TRBJ1-2; TRBD1 matches 9 bases. Germline V gives CDR1 SGHRS, CDR2 YFSETQ. J lost 4 bases, V lost 4 bases, and 11 bases had no gene match. The CDR3 totals 16 residues. The CDR3 region is CASSIGTGQLGYGYTF. For the CDR3, the DNA is TGCGCCAGCAGCATCGGGACAGGGCAGTTGGGCTATGGCTACACCTTC.

The table lists this clonotype with a few counts. V gene TRBV30 combines with J gene TRBJ2-1, with D perhaps matching TRBD2 (5 bases). Trimming removed 1 base from V and 5 bases from J, with 15 bases in between. This CDR3 has 15 residues. Germline V gene lookup returns CDR1 GTSNPN and CDR2 SVGIG (reference sequence). CDR3 loop: CAWSGVRRVNNEQFF. As DNA, the CDR3 is TGTGCCTGGAGTGGGGTCCGGCGGGTCAACAATGAGCAGTTCTTC.

This clonotype was counted at least ten times. CDR3 coding DNA: TGTGCCAGCAGTTCCAACAAGCTTGGGGACAGGAACACCGGGGAGCTGTTTTTT. Translating it yields CASSSNKLGDRNTGELFF. J is TRBJ2-2 and V is TRBV27; 7 bases are shared with TRBD1. The CDR3 contains 18 residues. Germline V CDR1 and CDR2: MNHEY, SMNVEV (reference sequence). The J segment lost 1 base and the V segment lost 4 bases, leaving 12 bases of the junction unmatched.

This clonotype was seen at least ten times. The chain recombines TRBV29-1 with TRBJ1-5; D is perhaps TRBD1 (6 bases). CDR1 and CDR2 (germline): SQVTM, ANQGSEA. V shed 5 bases and J shed 0 bases, with 8 bases lying between them. The CDR3 has 13 amino acids. The CDR3 sequence is CSVKDSSNQPQHF. In DNA form, the CDR3 reads TGCAGCGTTAAGGACAGTAGCAATCAGCCCCAGCATTTT.

This clonotype came up many times. V and J are TRBV7-9 and TRBJ1-3; D is perhaps TRBD1 (6 bases). Germline CDR1 reads SEHNR; CDR2 reads FQNEAQ (reference sequence). V was shortened by 9 bases and J by 1 base, with 16 bases between the two germline ends. There are 15 residues in the CDR3. CDR3 in amino acids: CASTIGQRSGNTIYF. CDR3 DNA sequence: TGTGCCAGTACCATCGGACAGCGGTCTGGAAACACCATATATTTT. Full variable domain (remainder filled in from reference TRBV7-9 and TRBJ1-3): DTGVSQNPRHKITKRGQNVTFRCDPISEHNRLYWYRQTLGQGPEFLTYFQNEAQLEKSRLLSDRFSAERPKGSFSTLEIQRTEQGDSAMYLCASTIGQRSGNTIYFGEGSWLTVV.

The CDR3 is CASSLPESGNTIYF. The CDR3 region has the DNA TGTGCCAGCAGCCTGCCAGAAAGTGGAAACACCATATATTTT. The chain combines TRBV3-1 with TRBJ1-3; D is undetermined. Trimming removed 4 bases at V and 3 bases at J, with 10 bases between. The CDR3 length is 14 residues. Germline values: CDR1 LGHDT, CDR2 YNNKEL (reference sequence). The whole variable domain, filled in from reference TRBV3-1 and TRBJ1-3, reads DTAVSQTPKYLVTQMGNDKSIKCEQNLGHDTMYWYKQDSKKFLKIMFSYNNKELIINETVPNRFSPKSPDKAHLNLHINSLELGDSAVYFCASSLPESGNTIYFGEGSWLTVV.

The chain uses TRBV9 and TRBJ2-7; TRBD2 matches 8 bases. The CDR3 sequence is 17 residues long. The J segment lost 4 bases and the V segment lost 4 bases, leaving 16 bases of the junction unmatched. Germline V gene data show CDR1 as SGDLS and CDR2 as YYNGEE. CDR3 loop: CASSPPDSGDRIYEQYF. Written as DNA, the CDR3 is TGTGCCAGCAGCCCCCCGGATAGCGGGGATAGAATTTACGAGCAGTACTTC.

This clonotype was observed many times. CDR3 sequence reads: CASNQAAPWGYTF. In DNA, the CDR3 is TGTGCCAGCAATCAGGCAGCTCCTTGGGGCTACACCTTC. J is TRBJ1-2 and V is TRBV6-5; D is ambiguous. Germline CDR1 is MNHEY and CDR2 is SVGAGI. V dropped 7 bases and J dropped 8 bases, with 17 bases sitting between them. The CDR3 totals 13 residues.

In its sample, this clonotype was seen many times. The CDR3 reads CASGRSGTGNTIYF. The CDR3 bases are TGTGCCAGCGGAAGATCAGGGACTGGAAACACCATATATTTT. The J gene is TRBJ1-3, the V gene TRBV6-5; D may be TRBD1 (5 bases). The length of the CDR3 is 14 residues. V gave up 8 bases and J gave up 2 bases, with 13 bases separating them. CDR1 and CDR2 from the germline V gene are MNHEY and SVGAGI.

This clonotype occurred many times. The J gene is TRBJ2-1, the V gene TRBV20-1; no clear D. This CDR3 has 15 residues. The V and J ends lost 3 bases and 3 bases respectively, with 15 bases between them. Looked up from germline, CDR1 is DFQATT and CDR2 is SNEGSKA (reference sequence). The CDR3 loop reads CSASPGLPRYNEQFF. The CDR3 coding sequence is TGCAGTGCTAGTCCTGGTCTACCCCGCTACAATGAGCAGTTCTTC.

This chain uses TRBV5-1 with TRBJ1-4; the D is unclear. This CDR3 comprises 15 residues. Germline V gene lookup returns CDR1 SGHRS and CDR2 YFSETQ. Trimming pared 4 bases from V and 5 bases from J, leaving 15 bases between. CDR3 residues: CASSPNQGRNEKLFF. In nucleotides, the CDR3 is TGCGCCAGCAGCCCTAACCAAGGGAGAAATGAAAAACTGTTTTTT.

The chain couples TRBV10-3 to TRBJ1-1, with 8 bases aligning to TRBD1. The CDR3 is 13 amino acids. Germline V gene sequence: CDR1 ENHRY, CDR2 SYGVKD. The V segment lost 6 bases and the J segment 5 bases; nucleotides outside the gene matches: 5. CDR3 protein: CAIRIDRGTEAFF. DNA for the CDR3: TGTGCCATCAGGATAGACAGGGGAACTGAAGCTTTCTTT.

This clonotype was recorded at least ten times. The CDR3 spells CASSLDLGDTQYF. Here the CDR3 DNA reads TGTGCCAGCAGCTTAGACCTGGGGGATACGCAGTATTTT. The chain is built from TRBV7-9 and TRBJ2-3; D ambiguous. CDR1 and CDR2 from the germline V gene are SEHNR and FQNEAQ (reference sequence). The CDR3 covers 13 residues. The V gene lost 1 base and the J gene lost 6 bases, with 8 bases spanning the gap.

This clonotype has a count of ten or more. The chain combines TRBV29-1 with TRBJ1-1; D gene ambiguous. V was pared by 3 bases and J by 1 base, with 9 bases between. Germline V lookup: CDR1 SQVTM, CDR2 ANQGSEA. The CDR3 has 13 residues. CDR3 protein: CSVEVAPNTEAFF. The CDR3 nucleotides are TGCAGCGTTGAGGTGGCGCCGAACACTGAAGCTTTCTTT.

This clonotype was counted ten times or more. The chain employs TRBV29-1 and TRBJ2-2; TRBD1 matches at 8 bases. V lost 6 bases to trimming and J lost 5 bases; unmatched junction nucleotides: 8. CDR3 size: 14 residues. Looked up from germline, CDR1 is SQVTM and CDR2 is ANQGSEA. The CDR3 reads CSVLTGVVTGELFF. CDR3 DNA sequence: TGCAGCGTCCTGACAGGGGTAGTGACCGGGGAGCTGTTTTTT.

This clonotype came up many times. The chain carries TRBV10-3 and TRBJ1-1, with 10 nucleotides matching TRBD1. Germline CDR1 reads ENHRY; CDR2 reads SYGVKD. The CDR3 spans 14 residues. After removal of 7 bases from V and 5 bases from J, the junction contained 7 bases not matched to a gene. CDR3: CAIKGTGERTEAFF. DNA of the CDR3: TGTGCCATCAAGGGGACAGGGGAGCGAACTGAAGCTTTCTTT.

This rearrangement joins TRBV20-1 to TRBJ1-2; TRBD1 agrees at 9 bases. Germline V lookup: CDR1 DFQATT, CDR2 SNEGSKA (reference sequence). The length of the CDR3 is 14 residues. With 3 bases clipped from V and 5 bases from J, the junction kept 7 bases outside the gene matches. The CDR3 loop is CSARGDRERYGYTF. The DNA of the CDR3 is TGCAGTGCTAGGGGGGACAGGGAACGGTATGGCTACACCTTC.

V and J are TRBV20-1 and TRBJ1-5; 7 bases map to TRBD1. Germline CDR1 reads DFQATT; CDR2 reads SNEGSKA (reference sequence). There are 15 residues in the CDR3. J lost 0 bases, V lost 6 bases, and 8 bases had no gene match. CDR3 in amino acids: CSAWGGQSSNQPQHF. CDR3 sequence (DNA): TGCAGTGCCTGGGGGGGACAGAGTAGCAATCAGCCCCAGCATTTT.